The present entry profiles one T cell receptor beta chain with its context. The antigen remains undetermined. This sample was taken from a study of neoadjuvant anti-PD-1 for oral cavity cancer. Whole-study results and caveats: Each response group had just a few patients in TCR analyses.

J was trimmed by 7 bases and V by 4 bases; bases with no gene match: 7. The CDR3 has 14 residues. CDR1 and CDR2 from the germline V gene are SGHNT and YYREEE (reference sequence). The repertoire was sequenced with immunoSEQ multiplex PCR; TCRdb's copy has only in-frame clones and lacks some. This sample carries 73,000 or so clones, about 85% of them seen once, and the ten largest clones take about 3.7%. The sample's time point: after neoadjuvant nivolumab, at surgical resection. PBMCs were not maintained or expanded in culture before analysis. J is TRBJ2-1 and V is TRBV5-4; 8 nucleotides line up with TRBD2. This TCR was sampled from a person between 40 and 79 years old with oral cavity squamous cell carcinoma. Sequences were derived from PBMCs, sampled after nivolumab (anti-PD-1) treatment. The CDR3 bases are TGTGCCAGCAGCCTCAATGGCGGGAGGAATGAGCAGTTCTTC. It yields the protein CASSLNGGRNEQFF.